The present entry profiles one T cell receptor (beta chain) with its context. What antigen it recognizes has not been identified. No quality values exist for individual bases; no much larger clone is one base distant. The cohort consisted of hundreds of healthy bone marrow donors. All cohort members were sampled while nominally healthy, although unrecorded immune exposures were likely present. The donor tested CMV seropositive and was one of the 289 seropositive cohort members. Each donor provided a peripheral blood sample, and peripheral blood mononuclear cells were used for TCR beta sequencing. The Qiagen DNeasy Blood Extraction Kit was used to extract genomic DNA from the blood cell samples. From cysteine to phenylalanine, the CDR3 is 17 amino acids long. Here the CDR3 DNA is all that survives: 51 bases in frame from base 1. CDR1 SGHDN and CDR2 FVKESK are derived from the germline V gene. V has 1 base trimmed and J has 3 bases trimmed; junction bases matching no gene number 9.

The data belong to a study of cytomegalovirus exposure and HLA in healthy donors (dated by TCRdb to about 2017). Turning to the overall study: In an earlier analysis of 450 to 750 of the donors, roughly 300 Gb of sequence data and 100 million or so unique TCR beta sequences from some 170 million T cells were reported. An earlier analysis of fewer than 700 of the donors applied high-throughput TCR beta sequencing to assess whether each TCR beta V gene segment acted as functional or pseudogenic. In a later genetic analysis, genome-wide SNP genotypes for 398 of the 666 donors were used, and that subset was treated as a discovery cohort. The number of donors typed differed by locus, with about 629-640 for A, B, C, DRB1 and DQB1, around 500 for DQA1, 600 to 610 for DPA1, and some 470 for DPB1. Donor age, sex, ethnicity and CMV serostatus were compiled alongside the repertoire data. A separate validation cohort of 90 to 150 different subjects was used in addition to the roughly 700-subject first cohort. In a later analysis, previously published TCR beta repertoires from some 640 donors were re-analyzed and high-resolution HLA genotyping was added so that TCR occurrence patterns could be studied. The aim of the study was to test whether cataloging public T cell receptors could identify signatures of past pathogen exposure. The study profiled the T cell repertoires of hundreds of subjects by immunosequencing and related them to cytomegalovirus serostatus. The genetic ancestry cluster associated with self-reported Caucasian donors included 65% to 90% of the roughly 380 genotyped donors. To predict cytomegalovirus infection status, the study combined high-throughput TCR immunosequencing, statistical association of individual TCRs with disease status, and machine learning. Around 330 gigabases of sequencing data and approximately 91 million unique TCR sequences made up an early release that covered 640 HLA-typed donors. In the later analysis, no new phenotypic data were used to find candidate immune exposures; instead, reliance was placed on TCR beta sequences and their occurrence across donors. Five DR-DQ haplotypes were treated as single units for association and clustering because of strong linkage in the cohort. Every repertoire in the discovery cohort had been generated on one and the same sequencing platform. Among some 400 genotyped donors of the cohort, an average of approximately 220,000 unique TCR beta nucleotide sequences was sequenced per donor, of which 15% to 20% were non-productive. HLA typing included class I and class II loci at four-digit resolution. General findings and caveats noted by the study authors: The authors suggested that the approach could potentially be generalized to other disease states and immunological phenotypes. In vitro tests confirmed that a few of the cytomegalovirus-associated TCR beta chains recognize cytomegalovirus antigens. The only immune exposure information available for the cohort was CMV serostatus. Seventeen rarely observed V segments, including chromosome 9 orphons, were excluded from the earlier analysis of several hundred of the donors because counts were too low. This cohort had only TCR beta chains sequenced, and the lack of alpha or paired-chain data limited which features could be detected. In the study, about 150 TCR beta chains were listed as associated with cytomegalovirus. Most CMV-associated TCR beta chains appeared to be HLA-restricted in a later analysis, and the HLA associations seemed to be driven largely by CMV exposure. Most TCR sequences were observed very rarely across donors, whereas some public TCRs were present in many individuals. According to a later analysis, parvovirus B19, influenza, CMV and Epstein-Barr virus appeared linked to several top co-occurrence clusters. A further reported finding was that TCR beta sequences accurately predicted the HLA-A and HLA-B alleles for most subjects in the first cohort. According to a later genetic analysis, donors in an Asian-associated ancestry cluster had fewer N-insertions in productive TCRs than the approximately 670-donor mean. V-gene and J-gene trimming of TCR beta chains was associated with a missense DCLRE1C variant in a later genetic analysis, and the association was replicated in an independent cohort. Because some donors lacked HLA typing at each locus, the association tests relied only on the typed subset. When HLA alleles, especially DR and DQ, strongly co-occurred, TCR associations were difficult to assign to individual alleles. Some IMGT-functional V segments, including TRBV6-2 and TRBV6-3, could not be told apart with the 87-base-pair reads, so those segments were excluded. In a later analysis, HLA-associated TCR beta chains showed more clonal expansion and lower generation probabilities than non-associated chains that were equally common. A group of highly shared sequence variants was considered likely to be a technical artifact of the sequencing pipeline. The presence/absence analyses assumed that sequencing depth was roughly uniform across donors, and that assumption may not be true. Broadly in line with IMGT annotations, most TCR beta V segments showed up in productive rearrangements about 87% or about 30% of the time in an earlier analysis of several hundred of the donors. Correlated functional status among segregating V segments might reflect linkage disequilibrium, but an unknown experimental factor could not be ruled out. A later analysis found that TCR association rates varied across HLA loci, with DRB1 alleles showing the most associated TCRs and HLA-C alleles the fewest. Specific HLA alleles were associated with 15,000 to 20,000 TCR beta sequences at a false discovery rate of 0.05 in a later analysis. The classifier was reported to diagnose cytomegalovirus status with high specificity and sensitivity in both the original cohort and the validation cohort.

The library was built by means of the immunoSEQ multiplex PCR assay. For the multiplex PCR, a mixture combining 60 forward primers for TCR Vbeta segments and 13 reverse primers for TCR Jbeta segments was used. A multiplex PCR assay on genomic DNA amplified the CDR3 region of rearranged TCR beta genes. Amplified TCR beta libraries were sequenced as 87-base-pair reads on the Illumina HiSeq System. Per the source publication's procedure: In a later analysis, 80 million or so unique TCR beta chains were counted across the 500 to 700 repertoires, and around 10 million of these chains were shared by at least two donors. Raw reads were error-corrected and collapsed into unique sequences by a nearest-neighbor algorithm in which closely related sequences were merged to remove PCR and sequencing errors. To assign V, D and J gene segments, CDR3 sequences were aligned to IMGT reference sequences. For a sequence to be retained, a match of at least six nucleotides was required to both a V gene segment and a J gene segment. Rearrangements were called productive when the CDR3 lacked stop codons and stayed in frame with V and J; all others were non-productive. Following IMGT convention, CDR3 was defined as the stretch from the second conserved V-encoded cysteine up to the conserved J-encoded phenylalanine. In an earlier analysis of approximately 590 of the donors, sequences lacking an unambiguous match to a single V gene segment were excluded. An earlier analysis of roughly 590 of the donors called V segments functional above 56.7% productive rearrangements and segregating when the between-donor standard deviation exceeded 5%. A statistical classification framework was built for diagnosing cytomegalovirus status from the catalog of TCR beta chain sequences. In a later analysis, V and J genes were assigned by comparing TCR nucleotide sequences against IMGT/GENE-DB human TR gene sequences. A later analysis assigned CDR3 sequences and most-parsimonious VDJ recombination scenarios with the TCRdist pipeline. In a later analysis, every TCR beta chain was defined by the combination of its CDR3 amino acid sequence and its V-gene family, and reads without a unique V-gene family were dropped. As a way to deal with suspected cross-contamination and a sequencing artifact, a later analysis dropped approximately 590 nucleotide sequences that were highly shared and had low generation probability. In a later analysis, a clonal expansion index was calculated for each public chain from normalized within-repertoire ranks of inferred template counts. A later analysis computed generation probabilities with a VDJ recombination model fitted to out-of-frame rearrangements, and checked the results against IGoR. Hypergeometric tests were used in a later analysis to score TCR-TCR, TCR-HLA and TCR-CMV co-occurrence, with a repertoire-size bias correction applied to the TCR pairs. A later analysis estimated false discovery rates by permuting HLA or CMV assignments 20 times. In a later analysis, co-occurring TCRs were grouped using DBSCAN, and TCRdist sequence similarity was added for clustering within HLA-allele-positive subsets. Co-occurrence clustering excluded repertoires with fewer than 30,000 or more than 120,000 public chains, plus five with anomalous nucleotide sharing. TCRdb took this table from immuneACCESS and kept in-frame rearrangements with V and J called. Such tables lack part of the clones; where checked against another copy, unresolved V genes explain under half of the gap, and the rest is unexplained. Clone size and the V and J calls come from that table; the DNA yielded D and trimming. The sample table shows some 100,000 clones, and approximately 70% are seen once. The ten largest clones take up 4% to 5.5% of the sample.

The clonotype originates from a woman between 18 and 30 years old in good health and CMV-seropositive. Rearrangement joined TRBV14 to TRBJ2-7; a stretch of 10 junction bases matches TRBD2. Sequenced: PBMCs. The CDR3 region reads CASSQGVAGTSDYEQYF. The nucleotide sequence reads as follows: TGTGCCAGCAGCCAAGGAGTAGCCGGGACTAGCGACTACGAGCAGTACTTC.